The present T cell receptor (beta chain) was sequenced within a study of OX40 agonist ivuxolimab in advanced cancers. In terms of the full investigation: Ivuxolimab, which targeted the costimulatory receptor OX40 (CD134), was an agonistic, fully human IgG2 monoclonal antibody. Patients were allowed to have had prior anti-PD-1, anti-PD-L1 or anti-CTLA-4 therapy, and around 41% of the dose-escalation patients had previously received checkpoint inhibitors. The point of sequencing TCRbeta in the periphery was to test whether ivuxolimab changed TCR sequence diversity and drove clonal T-cell expansion. Partial responses occurred in three dose-escalation patients: two with cutaneous melanoma and one with hepatocellular carcinoma. The paper describes the monotherapy dose-escalation part (N of about 50 patients) of the phase I trial of ivuxolimab. Intravenous ivuxolimab was administered to patients every 2 weeks at six dose levels: 0.01, 0.1, 0.3, 1.5, 3 and 10 mg/kg. Of the roughly 52 dose-escalation patients, hepatocellular carcinoma was present in around 19, melanoma in about 15, renal cell carcinoma in 9 and head and neck cancer in 9. A male proportion of nearly 85% and a mean age of approximately 62 years, ranging from roughly 23 to 85, were recorded for the dose-escalation cohort. Study-level results and caveats: In the 0.1-3.0 mg/kg groups, partial responders had among the lowest normalized peripheral clonal expansion, particularly in CD8+ T cells. Low levels of normalized T-cell clonal expansion were also seen in some patients who did not respond. At doses of 0.1 to 3.0 mg/kg, clonal expansion of both CD4+ and CD8+ blood T cells was observed from baseline to week 6. Antigen specificity was not determined for the clonally expanded peripheral T cells. After ivuxolimab, expanded clones were on average more numerous among CD8+ T cells than among CD4+ T cells.

Genomic DNA was extracted from sorted cells for sequencing of the TCRbeta CDR3 region. TCRbeta CDR3 regions were sequenced using the immunoSEQ Assay. TCRdb re-hosts the immuneACCESS table, in-frame sequences only. Its copies lack some clones; in the studies checked, an unresolved V gene accounts for under half of them, and the cause for the rest is not known. This sample has 76,000 or so clones in its table, and roughly 86% of those were observed once. Around 0.78% of the sample comes from the top ten. The trial excluded patients who had a history of autoimmune disease or who were on systemic immunosuppression. Peripheral blood for TCR sequencing was collected from all dose cohorts at baseline, on cycle 4 day 1, and on cycle 7 day 1. Samples came from an open-label, multicenter, first-in-human phase I dose-escalation trial of ivuxolimab. Adults with locally advanced or metastatic melanoma, renal cell carcinoma, hepatocellular carcinoma or head and neck squamous cell carcinoma were enrolled in the trial. Before TCR sequencing, CD4+ and CD8+ T cells were separately sorted from peripheral blood.

Concerning this clone: Its antigen is still unknown. Nothing much larger sits one base from this clone, and base qualities are not available.

Inclusive of the bounding cysteine and phenylalanine, the CDR3 is 14 residues long. CDR3 DNA is the only sequence kept; it has 42 bases, read in frame from the first base. From a lookup of the germline V gene (reference sequence), CDR1 and CDR2 are GTSNPN and SVGIG. V sheds 4 bases and J sheds 2 bases, leaving 14 bases between their ends. The receptor chain draws on TRBV30 and TRBJ1-1; no D segment can be confidently identified. Specimen: CD4+ or CD8+ T cells sorted from blood, collected in a trial of the OX40 agonist ivuxolimab. The clonotype was recovered from an adult with an advanced solid tumor such as melanoma, head and neck, liver or kidney cancer. For the CDR3, the sequence is CAWNRMGANTEAFF. The bases are TGTGCCTGGAATCGAATGGGAGCAAACACTGAAGCTTTCTTT.